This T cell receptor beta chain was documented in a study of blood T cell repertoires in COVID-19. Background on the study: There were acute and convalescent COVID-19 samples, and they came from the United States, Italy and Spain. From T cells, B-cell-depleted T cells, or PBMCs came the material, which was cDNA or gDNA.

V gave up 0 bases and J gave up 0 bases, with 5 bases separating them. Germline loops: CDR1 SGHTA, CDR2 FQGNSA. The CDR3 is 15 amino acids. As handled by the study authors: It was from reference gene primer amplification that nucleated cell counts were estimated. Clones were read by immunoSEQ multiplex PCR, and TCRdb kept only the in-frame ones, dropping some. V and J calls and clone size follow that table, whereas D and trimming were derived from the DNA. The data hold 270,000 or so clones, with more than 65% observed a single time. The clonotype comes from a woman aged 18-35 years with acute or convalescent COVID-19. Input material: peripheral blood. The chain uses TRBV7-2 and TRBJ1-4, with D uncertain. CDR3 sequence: CASSLASATNEKLFF. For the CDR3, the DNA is TGTGCCAGCAGCTTAGCATCAGCAACTAATGAAAAACTGTTTTTT.